Below, 8 T cell receptor beta chains from the same sample are listed, as sequenced in a study of CD8 T cells in ankylosing spondylitis. TCRdb analysed the 5' RACE reads with MiXCR anew, one entry per CDR3 protein. Found here are roughly 130,000 distinct CDR3 sequences, more than 6.5% of them singletons; the top ten hold roughly an eighth. The specimen sequenced was blood, either unsorted or a sorted T cell fraction (not recorded which). The receptors derive from a male donor with ankylosing spondylitis or in good health (not recorded which).

There are many counts of this clonotype. This chain joins TRBV20-1 and TRBJ2-7; D is ambiguous. Looked up from germline, CDR1 is DFQATT and CDR2 is SNEGSKA (reference sequence). This CDR3 is 13 amino acids long. The V gene lost 5 bases and the J gene lost 5 bases, with 16 bases spanning the gap. CDR3 sequence (DNA): TGCAGTGCTTATGGGTTCCCCCTCGACGAGCAGTACTTC. Its translation: CSAYGFPLDEQYF.

This clonotype was counted at least ten times. The rearrangement joins TRBV10-3 to TRBJ2-1; 9 positions agree with TRBD2. CDR1 is ENHRY and CDR2 is SYGVKD in the germline V gene. The CDR3 extends over 14 amino acids. With 4 bases clipped from V and 5 bases from J, the junction kept 3 bases outside the gene matches. The chain's CDR3 is CAISASSGNNEQFF. The CDR3 coding sequence is TGTGCCATCAGTGCATCTAGCGGGAACAATGAGCAGTTCTTC.

Ten or more counts support this clonotype. The chain combines TRBV14 with TRBJ1-3; D is undetermined. Germline values: CDR1 SGHDN, CDR2 FVKESK. Trimming left V 1 base short and J 0 bases short, with 10 bases between. The CDR3 is 16 amino acids. CDR3 region: CASSQVQVLSGNTIYF. The CDR3 region has the DNA TGTGCCAGCAGCCAAGTTCAGGTCCTCTCTGGAAACACCATATATTTT.

At least ten counts were recorded for this clonotype. CDR3 in amino acids: CSASLSDTQYF. The DNA for the CDR3 is TGCAGTGCTTCTTTGTCAGATACGCAGTATTTT. V gene TRBV20-1 combines with J gene TRBJ2-3, with D uncertain. CDR1 and CDR2 from the germline V gene are DFQATT and SNEGSKA (reference sequence). This CDR3 comprises 11 residues. V was trimmed by 5 bases and J by 4 bases, leaving 7 bases between them.

This clonotype was seen repeatedly, ten times or more. V usage is TRBV6-1 and J usage is TRBJ2-1; 9 positions match TRBD2. J gave up 7 bases and V 6 bases, and 10 bases lay outside the gene matches. This CDR3 has 15 amino acids. Germline CDR1 reads MNHNS; CDR2 reads SASEGT. CDR3 protein: CASRVSGSLGNEQFF. The CDR3 DNA follows: TGTGCCAGCAGAGTTAGCGGGAGCCTCGGGAATGAGCAGTTCTTC.

This clonotype was recorded many times. V and J are TRBV7-2 and TRBJ2-2; TRBD2 matches 10 bases. The CDR3 consists of 17 residues. The trim removed 6 bases at V and 4 bases at J, leaving 11 bases unmatched. Per the germline V gene, CDR1 is SGHTA and CDR2 is FQGNSA. The CDR3 loop is CASSSTSTSGPTGELFF. CDR3 nucleotide sequence: TGTGCCAGCAGTTCCACCTCGACTAGCGGGCCCACCGGGGAGCTGTTTTTT.

This clonotype showed up many times. The V call is TRBV10-3, the J call TRBJ2-5; D is perhaps TRBD2 (5 bases). Trimming pared 8 bases from V and 5 bases from J, leaving 9 bases between. CDR1 and CDR2 from the germline V gene are ENHRY and SYGVKD. This CDR3 has 11 residues. The chain's CDR3 is CAIGRVETQYF. The CDR3 DNA is TGTGCCATCGGGCGGGTGGAGACCCAGTACTTC.

This clonotype was picked up many times. The chain uses TRBV5-1 and TRBJ2-7; D unclear. Trimming removed 0 bases at V and 7 bases at J, with 8 bases between. The CDR3 consists of 12 residues. Germline V gene lookup returns CDR1 SGHRS and CDR2 YFSETQ. As DNA, the CDR3 is TGCGCCAGCAGCTTGGCCTCTGGGGAGCAGTACTTC. Encoded protein: CASSLASGEQYF.